The 21 T cell receptor beta chains in this list originate from one sample, sequenced in a study of cytomegalovirus exposure and HLA in healthy donors. The primer mix had 60 Vbeta and 13 Jbeta primers. The table came from immunoSEQ multiplex PCR; TCRdb's copy has only in-frame clones and leaves some out. The sample has 90,000 to 100,000 clones, 60% to 80% seen once. The sequenced material came from PBMCs. The receptors stem from a woman in her sixties in good health and CMV-seropositive.

The chain links TRBV28 to TRBJ2-5, with TRBD1 as a possible D gene (6 bases). CDR3 length equals 14 residues. The germline gives CDR1 MDHEN, CDR2 SYDVKM. Trimming left V 5 bases short and J 5 bases short, with 15 bases between. This CDR3 reads CASSMSQGLETQYF. CDR3 DNA sequence: TGTGCCAGCAGTATGTCCCAGGGGCTGGAGACCCAGTACTTC.

This clone was picked up one time. The chain employs TRBV6-4 and TRBJ2-2; TRBD2 is a possible D gene (6 bases). The germline CDR1 and CDR2 sequences are MRHNA and SNTAGT. V lost 8 bases, J lost 6 bases, and 13 bases lay in between. The CDR3 contains 13 residues. CDR3 amino acids: CASARDWAGELFF. In DNA form, the CDR3 reads TGTGCCAGCGCCCGGGACTGGGCCGGGGAGCTGTTTTTT.

This chain uses TRBV7-9 with TRBJ2-5; a possible D gene is TRBD2 (6 bases). The J call is doubtful: the DNA matches TRBJ2-7 better. The germline V gene encodes CDR1 SEHNR and CDR2 FQNEAQ (reference sequence). The CDR3 contains 13 residues. The DNA for the CDR3 is TGTGCCAGCAGCTCGGGACTCTACTACGAGCAGTACTTC. Translating it yields CASSSGLYYEQYF.

The V and J genes are TRBV29-1 and TRBJ2-5; D possibly corresponds to TRBD2 (6 bases). Germline-derived CDR1 and CDR2 are SQVTM and ANQGSEA. V lost 3 bases and J 4 bases, leaving 9 bases between the germline ends. The CDR3 sequence is 12 residues long. The CDR3 spells CSVEGGIETQYF. The CDR3 region has the DNA TGCAGCGTTGAGGGGGGTATAGAGACCCAGTACTTC.

Only one count was recorded for this clone. V and J are TRBV11-2 and TRBJ1-1; tentatively, D is TRBD1 (6 bases). Trimming removed 3 bases at V and 4 bases at J, with 18 bases between. CDR1 is SGHAT, CDR2 FQNNGV, per germline. This CDR3 has 16 residues. The CDR3: CASSLGAAGTGTEAFF. CDR3 DNA: TGTGCCAGCAGCTTGGGGGCGGCTGGTACGGGCACTGAAGCTTTCTTT.

The chain combines TRBV18 with TRBJ2-7, with 7 bases fitting TRBD2. This CDR3 region has 16 residues. Germline trimming cut 1 base from V and 6 bases from J; bases unmatched to any gene: 12. The germline V gene has CDR1 KGHSH and CDR2 LQKENI. CDR3 sequence reads: CASSPQLAVNSGEQYF. For the CDR3, the DNA is TGTGCCAGCTCACCACAGCTAGCGGTAAACTCGGGCGAGCAGTACTTC.

The gene calls are TRBV7-9 and TRBJ1-3; D is possibly TRBD1 (6 bases). Trimming cost V 4 bases and J 1 base, with 14 bases left between them. Germline V gives CDR1 SEHNR, CDR2 FQNEAQ (reference sequence). The CDR3 extends over 16 amino acids. CDR3 residues: CASSSTRDTSGNTIYF. DNA of the CDR3: TGTGCCAGCAGCTCTACCCGGGACACGTCTGGAAACACCATATATTTT.

The genes are TRBV10-1 and TRBJ1-1; 8 bases map to TRBD1. Germline V CDR1 and CDR2: WNHNN, SYGVQD (reference sequence). Trimming removed 6 bases from V and 7 bases from J; junction bases left unmatched: 10. CDR3 length equals 14 residues. CDR3 sequence: CASSGQGGGGEAFF. The CDR3, as DNA: TGCGCCAGCAGCGGACAGGGCGGAGGGGGTGAAGCTTTCTTT.

V and J are TRBV29-1 and TRBJ2-2; 7 bases map to TRBD2. This CDR3 spans 17 amino acids. Germline V gene lookup returns CDR1 SQVTM and CDR2 ANQGSEA. Here the CDR3 DNA reads TGCGGCGCATCAAGCTTGGGGGGGGGTGTGAACACCGGGGAGCTGTTTTTT. It encodes CGASSLGGGVNTGELFF.

This clone occurred a few times. The CDR3 reads CASTLRGSSDNQPQHF. DNA of the CDR3: TGTGCCAGCACCCTCCGGGGATCGTCGGACAATCAGCCCCAGCATTTT. This chain uses TRBV6-6 with TRBJ1-5, with D unclear. This CDR3 has 16 amino acids. The germline V gene has CDR1 MNHNY and CDR2 SVGAGI (reference sequence). Trimming removed 7 bases at V and 3 bases at J, with 19 bases between.

This clone was detected only a few times. V and J are TRBV4-1 and TRBJ2-4; TRBD2 is a possible D gene (6 bases). The CDR3 length is 14 residues. From germline, CDR1 is MGHRA and CDR2 YSYEKL. V was pared by 7 bases and J by 8 bases, with 18 bases between. The CDR3 sequence: CASKPSSAFDIQYF. In DNA, the CDR3 is TGCGCCAGCAAACCCTCTAGCGCCTTTGACATTCAGTACTTC.

This clone was seen once. The CDR3 DNA reads as TGTGCCAGCAGCTTTAACGCGGGAAGCACAGATACGCAGTATTTT. Translation: CASSFNAGSTDTQYF. The chain links TRBV5-4 to TRBJ2-3, with D possibly being TRBD2 (6 bases). CDR3 size: 15 residues. CDR1 and CDR2 (germline): SGHNT, YYREEE (reference sequence). V lost 2 bases, J lost 0 bases, and 10 bases lay in between.

The chain is built from TRBV2 and TRBJ2-1; 9 bases agree with TRBD1. The V gene's germline CDR1 is SNHLY and CDR2 FYNNEI. CDR3 size: 17 residues. The ends lost 4 bases at V and 3 bases at J; junction bases unmatched: 10. The CDR3 sequence: CASSGSGTGLFYNEQFF. The CDR3 DNA reads as TGTGCCAGCAGTGGCTCCGGGACAGGGTTATTCTACAATGAGCAGTTCTTC.

The chain uses TRBV2 and TRBJ2-7; D possibly corresponds to TRBD1 (5 bases). Germline CDR1 and CDR2: SNHLY and FYNNEI. Trimming removed 4 bases from V and 4 bases from J, with 14 bases in between. There are 14 residues in the CDR3. The CDR3 loop is CASSARQGRYEQYF. The CDR3 DNA reads TGTGCCAGCAGTGCCCGGCAGGGAAGGTACGAGCAGTACTTC.

The V call is TRBV15, the J call TRBJ2-7; 7 nucleotides align to TRBD1. Looked up from germline, CDR1 is LNHNV and CDR2 is YYDKDF (reference sequence). This CDR3 region has 16 residues. J gave up 0 bases and V 2 bases, and 7 bases lay outside the gene matches. The CDR3 coding sequence is TGTGCCACCAGCAGACTCGGACAGGCACCCTCCTACGAGCAGTACTTC. It yields the protein CATSRLGQAPSYEQYF.

The V gene is TRBV10-2, the J gene TRBJ2-7; D is possibly TRBD2 (5 bases). Trimming cost V 2 bases and J 4 bases, with 6 bases left between them. CDR3 length: 12 residues. Germline lookup yields CDR1 WSHSY and CDR2 SAAADI. The chain's CDR3 is CASSEGRYEQYF. The CDR3 bases are TGCGCCAGCAGTGAGGGGAGATACGAGCAGTACTTC.

The chain uses TRBV6-5 and TRBJ2-2; D not certain. CDR3 length: 14 amino acids. Germline-derived CDR1 and CDR2 are MNHEY and SVGAGI. V dropped 6 bases and J dropped 2 bases, with 10 bases sitting between them. CDR3 sequence: CASSKLYNTGELFF. CDR3 in DNA: TGTGCCAGCAGCAAACTTTATAACACCGGGGAGCTGTTTTTT.

J is TRBJ1-1 and V is TRBV29-1; D unresolved. This CDR3 contains 13 residues. V was clipped by 0 bases and J by 4 bases, with 9 bases between them. Looked up from germline, CDR1 is SQVTM and CDR2 is ANQGSEA. In DNA, the CDR3 is TGCAGCGTTGAAGATCGGGAACGCACTGAAGCTTTCTTT. Amino acid sequence: CSVEDRERTEAFF.

V is TRBV25-1 and J is TRBJ2-3, with TRBD1 matching over 8 bases. V lost 5 bases and J lost 5; bases outside the gene matches: 9. Per germline, CDR1 MGHDK and CDR2 SYGVNS. This CDR3 comprises 15 residues. Here the CDR3 reads CASSKTRGQVDTQYF. CDR3 DNA sequence: TGTGCCAGCAGTAAAACCAGGGGGCAAGTAGATACGCAGTATTTT.

The chain recombines TRBV30 with TRBJ2-3, with 11 bases identical to TRBD1. Trimming cost V 4 bases and J 4 bases; bases outside gene matches: 4. CDR1 GTSNPN and CDR2 SVGIG come from the germline V gene (reference sequence). This CDR3 comprises 14 residues. The CDR3 protein is CAWTSGQGADTQYF. The CDR3 DNA reads TGTGCCTGGACCTCGGGACAGGGGGCAGATACGCAGTATTTT.

The chain couples TRBV7-3 to TRBJ2-3; 8 nucleotides align to TRBD2. Germline V lookup: CDR1 SGHTA, CDR2 FQGTGA. Trimming at V came to 2 bases and at J to 8 bases, leaving 6 bases not matched to a gene. CDR3 size: 14 residues. In DNA, the CDR3 is TGTGCCAGCAGCTTAGCGGCTGCGGGGGGTACGCAGTATTTT. This encodes CASSLAAAGGTQYF.